The subject of this entry is one T cell receptor beta chain. The antigen remains unidentified. The data belong to a study of cytomegalovirus exposure and HLA in healthy donors. Study results and limitations: Cytomegalovirus association was assigned to over 150 TCR beta chains.

The primer mix had 60 Vbeta and 13 Jbeta primers. Source study methods: Among the unique TCR beta chains that a later analysis counted, 75 million to 85 million in all, approximately 12 million were shared. Method: immunoSEQ multiplex PCR; TCRdb's copy keeps in-frame clones and lacks some. The V and J calls and clone size are taken from that table; D and trimming were inferred from the DNA. The sample has about 150,000 clones, roughly four fifths seen once. The sample was PBMCs. The sequence was obtained from a young man in good health and CMV-seronegative.

The CDR3 DNA reads TGTGCCAGCAGGGAGACCCGGCGGGACAGGTTCTCCTACGAGCAGTACTTC. Amino acids: CASRETRRDRFSYEQYF. The chain uses TRBV27 and TRBJ2-7, with 8 positions matching TRBD1. The CDR3 runs to 17 residues. Germline CDR1 is MNHEY and CDR2 is SMNVEV (reference sequence). J gave up 0 bases and V 6 bases, and 13 bases lay outside the gene matches.